What follows describes a single T cell receptor beta chain. As yet, its antigen is unknown. Noted time point: patch test 3, about 24 weeks after DPC sensitization. Treatment specified: therapeutic diphenylcyclopropenone sensitization with weekly scalp DPC. V dropped 7 bases and J dropped 6; count of bases not matched to a gene: 9. The V gene's germline CDR1 is MNHEY and CDR2 SVGAGI. The CDR3 contains 14 residues. Unique molecular identifiers were attached to individual cDNA molecules within the library. TCRdb independently ran MiXCR on the RACE reads; one entry per CDR3 protein. The table lists around 110,000 distinct CDR3 sequences, 11% of them singletons. The source of the sample is a study of human T cells and chemical hapten exposure. Study outcomes and limitations: TCRs above 1 in 1000 frequency did not change with DPC sensitization.

This specimen was whole blood, taken in connection with sensitization to the hapten diphenylcyclopropenone (DPC). This chain uses TRBV6-5 with TRBJ1-1; 9 bases are shared with TRBD1. The source of this sequence is a woman aged 50 to 60 with alopecia areata. Some clones in this sample may be carry-over from other donors' samples. In DNA, the CDR3 is TGTGCCAGCATTTTACAGGGGGCGGGGGCTGAAGCTTTCTTT. The encoded protein is CASILQGAGAEAFF.